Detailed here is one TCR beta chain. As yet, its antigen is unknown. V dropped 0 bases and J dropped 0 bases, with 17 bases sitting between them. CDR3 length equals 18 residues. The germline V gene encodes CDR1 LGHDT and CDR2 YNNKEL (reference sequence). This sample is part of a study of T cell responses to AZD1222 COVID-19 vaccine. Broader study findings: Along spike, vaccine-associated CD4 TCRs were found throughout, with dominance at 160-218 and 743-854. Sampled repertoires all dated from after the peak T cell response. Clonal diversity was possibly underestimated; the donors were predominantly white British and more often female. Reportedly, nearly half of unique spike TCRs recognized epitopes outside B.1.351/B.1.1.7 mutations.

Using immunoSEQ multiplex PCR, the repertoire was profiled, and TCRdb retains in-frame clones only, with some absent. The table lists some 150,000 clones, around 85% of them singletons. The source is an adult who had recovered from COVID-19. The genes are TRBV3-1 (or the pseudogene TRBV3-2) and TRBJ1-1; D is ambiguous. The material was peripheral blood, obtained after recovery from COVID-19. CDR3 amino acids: CASSQERRRTFMNTEAFF. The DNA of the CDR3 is TGTGCCAGCAGCCAAGAGAGAAGGAGAACCTTTATGAACACTGAAGCTTTCTTT.